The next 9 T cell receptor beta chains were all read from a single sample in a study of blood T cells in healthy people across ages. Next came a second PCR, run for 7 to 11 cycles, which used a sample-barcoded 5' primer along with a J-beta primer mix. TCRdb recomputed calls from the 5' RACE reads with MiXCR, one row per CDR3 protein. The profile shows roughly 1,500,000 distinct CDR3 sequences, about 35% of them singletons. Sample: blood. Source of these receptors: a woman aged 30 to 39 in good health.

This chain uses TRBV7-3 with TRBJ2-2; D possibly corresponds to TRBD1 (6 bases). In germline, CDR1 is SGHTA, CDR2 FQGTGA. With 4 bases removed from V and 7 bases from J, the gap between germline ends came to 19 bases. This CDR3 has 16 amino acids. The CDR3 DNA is TGTGCCAGCAGCTCTCTGGGGACATCGATAGGCGGGGAGCTGTTTTTT. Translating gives CASSSLGTSIGGELFF.

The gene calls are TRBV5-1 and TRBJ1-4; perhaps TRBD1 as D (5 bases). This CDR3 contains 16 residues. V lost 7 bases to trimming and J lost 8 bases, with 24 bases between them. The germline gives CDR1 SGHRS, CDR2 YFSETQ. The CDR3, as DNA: TGCGCCAGCGGGAGGGGCGAGGGGAGCACCCCCGAAAAACTGTTTTTT. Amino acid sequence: CASGRGEGSTPEKLFF.

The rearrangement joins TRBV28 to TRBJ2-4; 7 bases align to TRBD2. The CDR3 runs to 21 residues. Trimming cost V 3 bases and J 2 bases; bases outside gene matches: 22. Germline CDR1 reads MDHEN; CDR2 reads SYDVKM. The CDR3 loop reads CASSFPIRDYDPLGTKNIQYF. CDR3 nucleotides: TGTGCCAGCAGTTTCCCCATTAGGGACTACGATCCCCTGGGGACCAAAAACATTCAGTACTTC.

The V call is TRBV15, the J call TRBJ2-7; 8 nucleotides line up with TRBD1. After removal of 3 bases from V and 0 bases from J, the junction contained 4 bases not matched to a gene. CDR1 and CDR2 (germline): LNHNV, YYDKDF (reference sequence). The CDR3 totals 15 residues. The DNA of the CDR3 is TGTGCCACCAGCAGCACAGGGGGATACTCCTACGAGCAGTACTTC. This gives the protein CATSSTGGYSYEQYF.

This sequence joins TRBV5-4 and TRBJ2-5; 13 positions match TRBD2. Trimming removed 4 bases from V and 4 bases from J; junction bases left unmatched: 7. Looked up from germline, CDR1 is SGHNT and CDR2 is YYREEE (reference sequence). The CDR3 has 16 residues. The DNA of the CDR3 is TGTGCCAGCAGCACATGGACTAGCGGGGGATCAGAGACCCAGTACTTC. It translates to CASSTWTSGGSETQYF.

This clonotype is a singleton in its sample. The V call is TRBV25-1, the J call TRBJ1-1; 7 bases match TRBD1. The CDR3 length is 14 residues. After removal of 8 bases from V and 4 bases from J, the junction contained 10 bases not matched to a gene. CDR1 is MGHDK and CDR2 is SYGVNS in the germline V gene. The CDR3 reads CASVFSGGGTEAFF. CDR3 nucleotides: TGTGCCAGCGTCTTTTCAGGGGGAGGCACTGAAGCTTTCTTT.

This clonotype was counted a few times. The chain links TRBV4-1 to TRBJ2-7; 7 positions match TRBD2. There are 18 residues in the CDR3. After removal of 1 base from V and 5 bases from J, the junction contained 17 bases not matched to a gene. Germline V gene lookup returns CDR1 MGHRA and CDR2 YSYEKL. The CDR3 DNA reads TGCGCCAGCAGCCAAGTGACGAGGAGCGGGGCCCAGCTAAACGAGCAGTACTTC. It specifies CASSQVTRSGAQLNEQYF.

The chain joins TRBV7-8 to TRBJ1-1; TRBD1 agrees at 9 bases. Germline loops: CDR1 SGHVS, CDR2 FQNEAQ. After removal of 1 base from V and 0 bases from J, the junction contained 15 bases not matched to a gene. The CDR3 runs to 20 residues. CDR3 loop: CASSLVPWDRDSVMNTEAFF. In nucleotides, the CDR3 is TGTGCCAGCAGCTTAGTCCCCTGGGACAGGGATTCAGTGATGAACACTGAAGCTTTCTTT.

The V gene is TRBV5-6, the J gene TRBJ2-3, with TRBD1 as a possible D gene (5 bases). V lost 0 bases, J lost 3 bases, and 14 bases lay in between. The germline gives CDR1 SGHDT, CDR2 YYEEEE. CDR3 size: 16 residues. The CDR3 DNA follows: TGTGCCAGCAGCTTGGGACAGCCGAGAGGAACAGATACGCAGTATTTT. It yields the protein CASSLGQPRGTDTQYF.